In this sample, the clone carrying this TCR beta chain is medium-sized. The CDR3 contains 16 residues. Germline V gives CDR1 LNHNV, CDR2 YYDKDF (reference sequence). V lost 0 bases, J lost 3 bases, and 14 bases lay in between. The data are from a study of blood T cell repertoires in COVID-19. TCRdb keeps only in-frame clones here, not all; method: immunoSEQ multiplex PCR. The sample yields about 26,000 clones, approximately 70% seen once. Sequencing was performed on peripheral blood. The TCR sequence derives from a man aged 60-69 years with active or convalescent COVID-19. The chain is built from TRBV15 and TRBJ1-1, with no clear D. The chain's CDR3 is CATSRDLAFSDTEAFF. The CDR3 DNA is TGTGCCACCAGCAGAGATCTAGCCTTCTCGGACACTGAAGCTTTCTTT. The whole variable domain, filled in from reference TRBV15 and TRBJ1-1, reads DAMVIQNPRYQVTQFGKPVTLSCSQTLNHNVMYWYQQKSSQAPKLLFHYYDKDFNNEADTPDNFQSRRPNTSFCFLDIRSPGLGDTAMYLCATSRDLAFSDTEAFFGQGTRLTVV.